This T cell receptor beta chain was sequenced in a study of blood T cells in healthy people across ages. A second PCR, run for about 6 to 11 cycles, used a sample-barcoded 5' primer plus a J-beta primer mix. Each CDR3 protein is one row after TCRdb ran MiXCR on the 5' RACE reads. The sample has around 970,000 distinct CDR3 sequences; 51% are singletons. This clonotype was obtained from a woman aged 55-69 years in good health. The sample was blood.

The CDR3 DNA is TGCAGTGCTAGGAAGCTAGCGGATAACACCGGGGAGCTGTTTTTT. Translating gives CSARKLADNTGELFF. The V call is TRBV20-1, the J call TRBJ2-2; TRBD2 matches at 7 bases. Germline lookup yields CDR1 DFQATT and CDR2 SNEGSKA (reference sequence). The CDR3 is made up of 15 amino acids. Germline trimming cut 3 bases from V and 2 bases from J; bases unmatched to any gene: 6.